Below, 22 T cell receptor beta chains from the same sample are listed, as sequenced in a study of CD8 T cells in Susac syndrome. Reverse transcription used about 0.45 to 1 ug RNA and random hexamers. From the immunoSEQ multiplex PCR reads, TCRdb called clonotypes with MiXCR, one entry per CDR3 protein. This sample has around 180,000 distinct CDR3 sequences; around 96% occur once, and the top ten carry 0.16%. Sequencing was performed on CD8+ T cells from PBMCs. Receptors originate from a human donor with multiple sclerosis.

This rearrangement joins TRBV18 to TRBJ2-3; D is uncertain. Per the germline V gene, CDR1 is KGHSH and CDR2 is LQKENI. V lost 5 bases and J lost 3, with 9 bases in between. The CDR3 contains 13 residues. The CDR3 DNA sequence: TGTGCCAGCTCATCGCGGCTGACAGATACGCAGTATTTT. This codes for CASSSRLTDTQYF.

In nucleotides, the CDR3 is TGTGCCAGCAGCTTTTGGGACAGGAACTACAATGAGCAGTTCTTC. Its translation: CASSFWDRNYNEQFF. The V call is TRBV7-9, the J call TRBJ2-1; 8 bases are a match to TRBD1. The CDR3 extends over 15 amino acids. The V gene end was trimmed by 3 bases and the J gene end by 3 bases; junction bases not matched to a gene: 4. CDR1 is SEHNR and CDR2 is FQNEAQ in the germline V gene (reference sequence).

This clonotype was detected only a few times. CDR3 in amino acids: CASSEGGSSYEQYF. The CDR3 nucleotides read TGTGCCAGCAGTGAGGGAGGGTCCTCCTACGAGCAGTACTTC. The V gene is TRBV9, the J gene TRBJ2-7; 7 bases are a match to TRBD2. The CDR3 runs 14 residues. Germline V lookup: CDR1 SGDLS, CDR2 YYNGEE. V dropped 5 bases and J dropped 0; count of bases not matched to a gene: 5.

V is TRBV9 and J is TRBJ2-7; no firm D call. Germline V gives CDR1 SGDLS, CDR2 YYNGEE. The germline V and J ends were trimmed by 4 bases and 0 bases, with 14 bases remaining between them. CDR3 length equals 15 residues. The CDR3 region has the DNA TGTGCCAGCAGCCCCCGTACGGGTCTCTCCTACGAGCAGTACTTC. Amino acid sequence: CASSPRTGLSYEQYF.

V gene TRBV15 combines with J gene TRBJ1-1; no definite D call. CDR3 length equals 14 residues. Germline CDR1 LNHNV, CDR2 YYDKDF (reference sequence). Trimming took 5 bases from V and 0 from J, leaving 10 bases between them. This chain's CDR3 is CATSLDGMNTEAFF. CDR3 in DNA: TGTGCCACCAGCTTGGACGGAATGAACACTGAAGCTTTCTTT.

The gene calls are TRBV13 and TRBJ2-1; D is possibly TRBD1 (5 bases). The germline V and J ends were trimmed by 4 bases and 0 bases, with 13 bases remaining between them. This CDR3 is built from 16 residues. Germline V gene data show CDR1 as PRHDT and CDR2 as FYEKMQ (reference sequence). The CDR3 bases are TGTGCCAGCAGCTCCGCCCAGGGCAGCTCCTACAATGAGCAGTTCTTC. Translation: CASSSAQGSSYNEQFF.

The chain employs TRBV30 and TRBJ2-1, with 10 bases matching TRBD2. The CDR3 is 16 residues long. The germline CDR1 and CDR2 sequences are GTSNPN and SVGIG (reference sequence). The ends lost 2 bases at V and 5 bases at J; junction bases unmatched: 9. This chain's CDR3 is CAWSTASGSFDNEQFF. CDR3 nucleotide sequence: TGTGCCTGGAGTACCGCTAGCGGGAGCTTCGACAATGAGCAGTTCTTC.

This clonotype occurred once. The chain employs TRBV5-1 and TRBJ2-7; TRBD1 is a possible D gene (6 bases). This CDR3 has 14 amino acids. Per the germline V gene, CDR1 is SGHRS and CDR2 is YFSETQ. Trimming removed 8 bases from V and 3 bases from J, with 18 bases in between. The CDR3 bases are TGCGCCAGGAGGACTCGGACAGTCTGCTACGAGCAGTACTTC. Translation gives CARRTRTVCYEQYF.

The rearrangement joins TRBV9 to TRBJ2-1; TRBD2 matches 13 bases. Germline V gene lookup returns CDR1 SGDLS and CDR2 YYNGEE. The J segment lost 4 bases and the V segment lost 4 bases, leaving 5 bases of the junction unmatched. CDR3 length: 16 residues. CDR3 amino acids: CASSPWGLAGYNEQFF. The CDR3 DNA sequence: TGTGCCAGCAGCCCCTGGGGACTAGCGGGGTACAATGAGCAGTTCTTC.

The chain recombines TRBV20-1 with TRBJ2-1, with D possibly being TRBD2 (5 bases). The CDR3 is made up of 13 amino acids. V was clipped by 1 base and J by 6 bases, with 10 bases between them. Germline values: CDR1 DFQATT, CDR2 SNEGSKA (reference sequence). DNA of the CDR3: TGCAGTGCTAGAGTAGGACTGCTCAATGAGCAGTTCTTC. Translated: CSARVGLLNEQFF.

This chain uses TRBV11-2 with TRBJ2-7, with 7 positions matching TRBD2. Germline lookup yields CDR1 SGHAT and CDR2 FQNNGV. This CDR3 is 17 amino acids long. J lost 3 bases, V lost 1 base, and 12 bases had no gene match. The CDR3 region is CASSLGWSRDYIYEQYF. The CDR3 nucleotides read TGTGCCAGCAGCTTAGGTTGGAGCCGGGACTATATCTACGAGCAGTACTTC.

J is TRBJ2-3 and V is TRBV13, with D possibly matching TRBD2 (5 bases). V was shortened by 6 bases and J by 11 bases, with 15 bases between the two germline ends. The CDR3 consists of 12 residues. Germline V gene data show CDR1 as PRHDT and CDR2 as FYEKMQ (reference sequence). CDR3 nucleotides: TGTGCCAGCAGTTCTTCTCTCGAGGGGCAGTATTTT. Protein product: CASSSSLEGQYF.

The chain couples TRBV4-1 to TRBJ2-7; 13 bases line up with TRBD2. The V and J ends lost 0 bases and 4 bases, in that order; junction bases with no gene match: 9. CDR1 is MGHRA, CDR2 YSYEKL, per germline. This CDR3 comprises 18 residues. CDR3 in amino acids: CASSQELAGGTGIYEQYF. CDR3 sequence (DNA): TGCGCCAGCAGCCAAGAACTAGCGGGAGGGACTGGAATATACGAGCAGTACTTC.

This chain links TRBV4-1 with TRBJ1-4, with TRBD1 identical over 7 bases. Germline-derived CDR1 and CDR2 are MGHRA and YSYEKL. CDR3 length equals 14 residues. J gave up 4 bases and V 4 bases, and 3 bases lay outside the gene matches. The CDR3 spells CASSPGQVNEKLFF. CDR3 coding DNA: TGCGCCAGCAGCCCCGGACAGGTTAATGAAAAACTGTTTTTT.

Here the CDR3 reads CASSQDGVPNTEAFF. For the CDR3, the DNA is TGTGCCAGCAGCCAAGATGGGGTACCGAACACTGAAGCTTTCTTT. The V and J genes are TRBV14 and TRBJ1-1; D remains unclear. CDR3 length: 15 residues. Germline V gene lookup returns CDR1 SGHDN and CDR2 FVKESK. The ends were cut back, 0 bases at V and 1 base at J, with 9 bases in the middle.

The chain couples TRBV9 to TRBJ2-7; 10 bases align to TRBD2. The CDR3 runs to 14 residues. Losses at the gene ends were 0 bases for V and 6 bases for J; bases not matched to a gene: 3. CDR1 and CDR2 (germline): SGDLS, YYNGEE. For the CDR3, the DNA is TGTGCCAGCAGCGTAGCTAGCGGGAGTTTCGAGCAGTACTTC. It yields the protein CASSVASGSFEQYF. Looking up the rest from reference TRBV9 and TRBJ2-7 gives the full variable domain: DSGVTQTPKHLITATGQRVTLRCSPRSGDLSVYWYQQSLDQGLQFLIQYYNGEERAKGNILERFSAQQFPDLHSELNLSSLELGDSALYFCASSVASGSFEQYFGPGTRLTVT.

The chain combines TRBV2 with TRBJ1-2; tentatively, D is TRBD1 (6 bases). V was cut by 11 bases and J by 6 bases, with 19 bases left in between. The CDR3 extends over 13 amino acids. Germline loops: CDR1 SNHLY, CDR2 FYNNEI. The CDR3 DNA is TGTGCCCTTGTAAGAACTCGGACAGATGGCTACACCTTC. Translation: CALVRTRTDGYTF. Full variable domain (remainder filled in from reference TRBV2 and TRBJ1-2): EPEVTQTPSHQVTQMGQEVILRCVPISNHLYFYWYRQILGQKVEFLVSFYNNEISEKSEIFDDQFSVERPDGSNFTLKIRSTKLEDSAMYFCALVRTRTDGYTFGSGTRLTVV.

The genes are TRBV21-1 and TRBJ1-2. TRBV21-1 is an annotated pseudogene. This CDR3 is 15 amino acids long. The CDR3 loop reads CASSKVYHPNYGYTF. The CDR3 nucleotides are TGTGCCAGCAGCAAAGTCTACCACCCTAACTATGGCTACACCTTC.

This sequence joins TRBV20-1 and TRBJ2-7; D is perhaps TRBD2 (5 bases). With 4 bases removed from V and 2 bases from J, the gap between germline ends came to 9 bases. CDR3 length equals 12 residues. Looked up from germline, CDR1 is DFQATT and CDR2 is SNEGSKA (reference sequence). CDR3 amino acids: CSANGITYEQYF. The CDR3 DNA follows: TGCAGTGCTAACGGGATCACCTACGAGCAGTACTTC.

This chain connects TRBV20-1 to TRBJ2-2, with D tentatively TRBD1 (5 bases). CDR3 length equals 13 residues. Germline V CDR1 and CDR2: DFQATT, SNEGSKA (reference sequence). Trimming shortened V by 3 bases and J by 7 bases, and 12 bases separated the two germline ends. Written as DNA, the CDR3 is TGCAGTGCTAGTGGGGCCGAGGACGGGGAGCTGTTTTTT. Protein: CSASGAEDGELFF.

This rearrangement joins TRBV4-1 to TRBJ2-3; 12 positions match TRBD2. Germline values: CDR1 MGHRA, CDR2 YSYEKL. The ends lost 3 bases at V and 5 bases at J; junction bases unmatched: 3. CDR3 length: 15 amino acids. The CDR3 is CASSQLAGGGDTQYF. CDR3 DNA sequence: TGCGCCAGCAGCCAGCTAGCGGGGGGGGGAGATACGCAGTATTTT.

The gene calls are TRBV29-1 and TRBJ1-1; D gene ambiguous. The CDR3 has 14 residues. CDR1 is SQVTM and CDR2 is ANQGSEA in the germline V gene. V shed 7 bases and J shed 1 base, with 16 bases lying between them. This CDR3 reads CSDLLGRGNTEAFF. The DNA for the CDR3 is TGCAGCGACCTTTTAGGACGGGGGAACACTGAAGCTTTCTTT.